This TCR beta chain was recovered during a study of cytomegalovirus exposure and HLA in healthy donors. V shed 5 bases and J 5 bases; nucleotides not matched to a gene: 5. Germline loops: CDR1 LNHDA, CDR2 SQIVND (reference sequence). This CDR3 is 13 amino acids long. Remarks on this clone: The antigen is unknown.

Both 60 Vbeta primers and 13 Jbeta primers went into the PCR. Sequenced by immunoSEQ multiplex PCR; TCRdb stores in-frame clones only, minus some. This sample has about 130,000 clones, with around four fifths found just once. Whole-study findings and limits: Associated with HLA alleles at 0.05 false discovery rate in a later analysis were 16,951 TCR beta sequences.

V is TRBV19 and J is TRBJ1-1, with 7 bases matching TRBD1. This TCR was sampled from a woman aged 40 to 50 in good health and CMV-seropositive. Sequenced: PBMCs. CDR3 bases: TGTGCCAGTAGTGAAAACAGGGGAACTGAAGCTTTCTTT. Protein product: CASSENRGTEAFF.